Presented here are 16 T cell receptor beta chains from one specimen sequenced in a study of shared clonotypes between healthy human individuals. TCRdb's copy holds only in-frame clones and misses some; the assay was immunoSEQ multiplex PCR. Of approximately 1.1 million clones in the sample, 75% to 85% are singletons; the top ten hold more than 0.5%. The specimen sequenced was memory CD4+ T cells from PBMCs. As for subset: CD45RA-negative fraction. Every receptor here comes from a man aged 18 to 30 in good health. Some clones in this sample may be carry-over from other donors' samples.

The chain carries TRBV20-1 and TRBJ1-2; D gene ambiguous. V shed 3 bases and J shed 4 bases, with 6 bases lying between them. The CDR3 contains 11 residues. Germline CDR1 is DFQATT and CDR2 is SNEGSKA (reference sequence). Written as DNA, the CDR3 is TGCAGTGCTAGTAGGCTCTATGGCTACACCTTC. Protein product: CSASRLYGYTF.

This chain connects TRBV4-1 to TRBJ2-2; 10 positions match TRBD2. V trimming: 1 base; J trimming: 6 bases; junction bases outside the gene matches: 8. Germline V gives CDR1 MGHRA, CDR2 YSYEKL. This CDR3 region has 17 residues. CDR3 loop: CASSQGPGTSVAGELFF. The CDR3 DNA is TGCGCCAGCAGCCAAGGCCCCGGGACTAGCGTGGCCGGGGAGCTGTTTTTT.

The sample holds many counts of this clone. DNA of the CDR3: TGCGCCAGCAGCTTGGGAACAGATAGCAATCAGCCCCAGCATTTT. Residues: CASSLGTDSNQPQHF. This chain connects TRBV5-1 to TRBJ1-5; D uncertain. CDR3 length equals 15 residues. The V and J ends lost 0 bases and 0 bases respectively, with 7 bases between them. Germline V gene sequence: CDR1 SGHRS, CDR2 YFSETQ.

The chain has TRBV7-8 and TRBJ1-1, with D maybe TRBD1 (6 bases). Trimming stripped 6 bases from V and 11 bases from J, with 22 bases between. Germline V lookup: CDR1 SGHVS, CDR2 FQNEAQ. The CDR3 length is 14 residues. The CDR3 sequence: CASSQVVAGEDAFF. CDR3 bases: TGTGCCAGCAGTCAAGTCGTGGCAGGGGAGGATGCTTTCTTT.

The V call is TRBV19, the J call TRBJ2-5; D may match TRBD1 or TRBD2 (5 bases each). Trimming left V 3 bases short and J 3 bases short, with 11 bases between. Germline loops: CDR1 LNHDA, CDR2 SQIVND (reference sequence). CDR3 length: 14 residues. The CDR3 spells CASSMSGTKETQYF. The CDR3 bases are TGTGCCAGTAGTATGTCCGGGACCAAAGAGACCCAGTACTTC.

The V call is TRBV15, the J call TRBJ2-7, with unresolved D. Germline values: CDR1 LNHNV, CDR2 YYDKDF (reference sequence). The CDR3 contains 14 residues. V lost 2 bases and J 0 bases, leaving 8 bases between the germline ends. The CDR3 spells CATSRKRSSYEQYF. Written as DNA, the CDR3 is TGTGCCACCAGCAGAAAGAGGAGCTCCTACGAGCAGTACTTC.

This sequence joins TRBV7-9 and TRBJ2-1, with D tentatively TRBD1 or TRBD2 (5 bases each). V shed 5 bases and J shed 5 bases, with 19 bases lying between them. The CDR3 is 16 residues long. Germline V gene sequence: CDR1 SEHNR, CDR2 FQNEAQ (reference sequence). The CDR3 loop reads CASSLEGSWANNEQFF. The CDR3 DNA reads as TGTGCCAGCAGCCTCGAGGGGTCCTGGGCTAACAATGAGCAGTTCTTC.

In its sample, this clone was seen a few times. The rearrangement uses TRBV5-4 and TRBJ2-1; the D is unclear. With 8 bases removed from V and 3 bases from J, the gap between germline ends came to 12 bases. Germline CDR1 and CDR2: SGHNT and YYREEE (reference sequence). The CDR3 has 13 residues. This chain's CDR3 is CASEMVGYNEQFF. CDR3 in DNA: TGTGCCAGTGAGATGGTGGGCTACAATGAGCAGTTCTTC.

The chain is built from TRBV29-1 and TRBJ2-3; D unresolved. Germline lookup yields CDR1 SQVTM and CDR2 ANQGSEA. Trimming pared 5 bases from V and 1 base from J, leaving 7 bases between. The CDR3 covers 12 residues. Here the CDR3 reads CSVRSGTDTQYF. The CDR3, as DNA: TGCAGCGTTCGGAGCGGCACAGATACGCAGTATTTT.

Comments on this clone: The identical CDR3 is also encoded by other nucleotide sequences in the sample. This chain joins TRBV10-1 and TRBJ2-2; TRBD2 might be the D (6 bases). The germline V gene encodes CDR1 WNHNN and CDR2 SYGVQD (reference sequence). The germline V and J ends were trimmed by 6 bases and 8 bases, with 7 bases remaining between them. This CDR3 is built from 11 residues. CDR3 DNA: TGCGCCAGCAGCGCGGGGGGGGAGCTGTTTTTT. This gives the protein CASSAGGELFF.

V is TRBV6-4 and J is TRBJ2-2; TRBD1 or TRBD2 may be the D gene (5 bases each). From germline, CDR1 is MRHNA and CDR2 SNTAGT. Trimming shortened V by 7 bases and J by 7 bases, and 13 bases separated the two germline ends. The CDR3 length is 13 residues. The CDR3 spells CASTRDEGGELFF. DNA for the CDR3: TGTGCCAGCACGAGGGACGAGGGCGGGGAGCTGTTTTTT.

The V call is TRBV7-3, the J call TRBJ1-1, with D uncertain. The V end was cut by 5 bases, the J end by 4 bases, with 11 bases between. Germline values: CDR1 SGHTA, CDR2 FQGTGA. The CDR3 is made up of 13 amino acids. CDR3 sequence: CASSPLRGTEAFF. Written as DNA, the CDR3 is TGTGCCAGCAGCCCACTACGAGGCACTGAAGCTTTCTTT.

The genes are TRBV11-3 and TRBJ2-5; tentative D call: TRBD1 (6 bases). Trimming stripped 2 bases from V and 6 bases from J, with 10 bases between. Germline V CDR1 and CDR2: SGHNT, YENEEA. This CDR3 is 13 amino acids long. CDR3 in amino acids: CASSLFWGQTQYF. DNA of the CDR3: TGTGCCAGCAGCTTATTTTGGGGGCAGACCCAGTACTTC. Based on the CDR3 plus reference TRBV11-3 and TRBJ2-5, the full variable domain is EAGVVQSPRYKIIEKKQPVAFWCNPISGHNTLYWYLQNLGQGPELLIRYENEEAVDDSQLPKDRFSAERLKGVDSTLKIQPAELGDSAVYLCASSLFWGQTQYFGPGTRLLVL.

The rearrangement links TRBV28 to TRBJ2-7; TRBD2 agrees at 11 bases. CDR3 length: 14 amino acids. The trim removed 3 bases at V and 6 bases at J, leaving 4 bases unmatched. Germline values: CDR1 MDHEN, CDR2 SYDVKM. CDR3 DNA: TGTGCCAGCAGTTTCCTAGCGGGAGGTCGCGAGCAGTACTTC. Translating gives CASSFLAGGREQYF.

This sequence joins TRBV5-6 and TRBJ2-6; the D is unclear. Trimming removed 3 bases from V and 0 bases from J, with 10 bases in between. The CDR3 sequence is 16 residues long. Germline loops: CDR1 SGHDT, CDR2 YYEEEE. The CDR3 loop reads CASSSVRLSGANVLTF. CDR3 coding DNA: TGTGCCAGCAGCTCAGTCAGACTCTCTGGGGCCAACGTCCTGACTTTC.

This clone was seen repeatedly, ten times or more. The CDR3 sequence: CASSSLWRDTIYF. The DNA of the CDR3 is TGTGCCAGCAGTTCCCTCTGGAGGGACACCATATATTTT. The V and J genes are TRBV28 and TRBJ1-3; D gene unclear. Germline-derived CDR1 and CDR2 are MDHEN and SYDVKM. V was trimmed by 4 bases and J by 8 bases, leaving 12 bases between them. The CDR3 is 13 amino acids.